This T cell receptor beta chain comes out of a study of control samples from healthy donors and cancer patients. Measured with immunoSEQ multiplex PCR; TCRdb has only the in-frame clones, and not every one. The sample yields tens of thousands of clones, roughly 94% seen once. The CDR3 covers 12 residues. In germline, CDR1 is GTSNPN, CDR2 SVGIG (reference sequence). Trimming removed 2 bases from V and 9 bases from J, with 11 bases in between. V gene TRBV30 combines with J gene TRBJ2-1, with a possible D match to TRBD1 (6 bases). This clonotype was sampled from a man aged 55-75 years in good health. The source material was blood. CDR3 region: CAWSYHRAEQFF. In DNA form, the CDR3 reads TGTGCCTGGAGTTACCACAGGGCTGAGCAGTTCTTC.